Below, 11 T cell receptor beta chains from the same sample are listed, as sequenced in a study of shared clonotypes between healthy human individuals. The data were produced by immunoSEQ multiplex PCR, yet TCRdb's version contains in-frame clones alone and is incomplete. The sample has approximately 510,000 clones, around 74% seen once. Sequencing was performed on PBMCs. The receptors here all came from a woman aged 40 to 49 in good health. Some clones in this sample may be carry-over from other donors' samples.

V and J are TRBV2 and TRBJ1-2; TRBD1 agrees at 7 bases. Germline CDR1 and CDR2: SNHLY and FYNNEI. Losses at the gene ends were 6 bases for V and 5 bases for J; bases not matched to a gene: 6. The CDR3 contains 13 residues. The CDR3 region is CASSLDRDYGYTF. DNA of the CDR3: TGTGCCAGCAGCCTCGACAGGGATTATGGCTACACCTTC.

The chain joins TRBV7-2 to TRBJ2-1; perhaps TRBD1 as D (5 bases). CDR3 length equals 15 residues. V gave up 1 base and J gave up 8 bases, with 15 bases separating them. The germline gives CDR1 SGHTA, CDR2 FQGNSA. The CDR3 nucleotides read TGTGCCAGCAGCTTAGTGGGGTCAGGGTTGGATGAGCAGTTCTTC. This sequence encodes CASSLVGSGLDEQFF.

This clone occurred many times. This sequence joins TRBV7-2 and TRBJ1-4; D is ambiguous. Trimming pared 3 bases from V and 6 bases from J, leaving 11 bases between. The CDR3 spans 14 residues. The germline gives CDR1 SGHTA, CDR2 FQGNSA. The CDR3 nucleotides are TGTGCCAGCAGCTTCCGGGGTTGGGATGAAAAACTGTTTTTT. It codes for CASSFRGWDEKLFF.

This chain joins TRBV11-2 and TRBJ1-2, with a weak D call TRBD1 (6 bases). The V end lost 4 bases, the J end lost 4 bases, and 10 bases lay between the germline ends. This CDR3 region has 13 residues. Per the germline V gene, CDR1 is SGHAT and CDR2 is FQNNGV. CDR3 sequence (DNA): TGTGCCAGCAGCTCCGGACAGACCTATGGCTACACCTTC. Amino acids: CASSSGQTYGYTF.

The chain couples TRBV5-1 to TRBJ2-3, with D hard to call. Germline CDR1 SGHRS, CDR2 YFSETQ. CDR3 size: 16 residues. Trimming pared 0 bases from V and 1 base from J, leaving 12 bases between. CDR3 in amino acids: CASSLGSSRGTDTQYF. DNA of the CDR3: TGCGCCAGCAGCTTGGGGAGCTCAAGGGGCACAGATACGCAGTATTTT.

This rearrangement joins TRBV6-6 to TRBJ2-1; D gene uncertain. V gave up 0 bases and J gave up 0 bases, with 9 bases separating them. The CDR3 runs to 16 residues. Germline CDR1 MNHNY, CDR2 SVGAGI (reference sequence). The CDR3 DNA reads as TGTGCCAGCAGTTACTCAGACCGGAGCTCCTACAATGAGCAGTTCTTC. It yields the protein CASSYSDRSSYNEQFF.

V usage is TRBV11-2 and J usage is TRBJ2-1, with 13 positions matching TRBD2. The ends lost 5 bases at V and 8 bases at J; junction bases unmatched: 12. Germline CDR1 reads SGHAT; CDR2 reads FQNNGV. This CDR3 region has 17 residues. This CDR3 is CASSPRLAGGLPDEQFF. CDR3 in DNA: TGTGCCAGCAGCCCCCGACTAGCGGGAGGCCTCCCCGATGAGCAGTTCTTC.

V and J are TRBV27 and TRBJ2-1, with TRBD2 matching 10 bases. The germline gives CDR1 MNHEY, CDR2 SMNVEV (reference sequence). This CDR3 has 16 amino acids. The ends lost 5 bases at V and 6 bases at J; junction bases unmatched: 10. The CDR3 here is CASSPNRSGRANEQFF. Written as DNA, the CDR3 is TGTGCCAGCAGTCCCAACCGGAGCGGGAGGGCCAATGAGCAGTTCTTC.

Here the CDR3 reads CASIPSGGGSYNEQFF. In DNA form, the CDR3 reads TGTGCCAGCATCCCCTCGGGAGGAGGCTCCTACAATGAGCAGTTCTTC. The chain combines TRBV28 with TRBJ2-1, with 7 bases matching TRBD2. V lost 7 bases, J lost 0 bases, and 9 bases stayed unmatched. Germline-derived CDR1 and CDR2 are MDHEN and SYDVKM. There are 16 residues in the CDR3.

CDR3 residues: CASSQAIRREGDKNIQYF. CDR3 DNA sequence: TGTGCCAGCAGCCAAGCGATCAGGCGGGAGGGCGACAAAAACATTCAGTACTTC. The chain is built from TRBV4-2 and TRBJ2-4; 9 nucleotides align to TRBD2. This CDR3 region has 18 residues. With 1 base clipped from V and 3 bases from J, the junction kept 10 bases outside the gene matches. Germline CDR1 LGHNA, CDR2 YNFKEQ.

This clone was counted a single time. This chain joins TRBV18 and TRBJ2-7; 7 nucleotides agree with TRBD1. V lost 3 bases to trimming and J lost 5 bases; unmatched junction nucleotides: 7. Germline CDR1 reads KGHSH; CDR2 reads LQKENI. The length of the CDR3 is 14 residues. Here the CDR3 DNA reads TGTGCCAGCTCACCCGACAGGGCCGCGGACGAGCAGTACTTC. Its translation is CASSPDRAADEQYF.